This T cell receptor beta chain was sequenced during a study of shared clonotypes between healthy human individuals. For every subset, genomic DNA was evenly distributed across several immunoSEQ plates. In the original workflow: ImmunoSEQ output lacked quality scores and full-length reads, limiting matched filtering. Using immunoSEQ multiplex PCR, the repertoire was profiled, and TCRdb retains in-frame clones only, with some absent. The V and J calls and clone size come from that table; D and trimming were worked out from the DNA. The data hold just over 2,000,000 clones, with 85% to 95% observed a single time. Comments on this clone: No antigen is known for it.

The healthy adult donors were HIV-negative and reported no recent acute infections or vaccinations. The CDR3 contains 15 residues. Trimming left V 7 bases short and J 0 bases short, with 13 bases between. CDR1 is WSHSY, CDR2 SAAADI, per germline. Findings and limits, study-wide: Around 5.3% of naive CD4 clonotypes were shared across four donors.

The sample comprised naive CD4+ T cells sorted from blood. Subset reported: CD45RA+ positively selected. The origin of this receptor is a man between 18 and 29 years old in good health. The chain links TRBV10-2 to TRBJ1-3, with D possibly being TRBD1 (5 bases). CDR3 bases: TGCGCCAGCACTCCGGGGCCGAACTCTGGAAACACCATATATTTT. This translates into CASTPGPNSGNTIYF.